This T cell receptor (beta chain) was documented in a study of cytotoxic CD8 clonotypes in ibrutinib-treated CLL. The study, taken as a whole, reports: Clonality was elevated at ibrutinib response and had returned toward baseline at progression.

The data were produced by immunoSEQ multiplex PCR, yet TCRdb's version contains in-frame clones alone and is incomplete. The table has around 330,000 clones, about 64% seen once. The authors obtained around 2 micrograms of genomic DNA from cryopreserved PBMCs for TCR beta libraries. The CDR3 extends over 14 amino acids. The germline gives CDR1 LNHDA, CDR2 SQIVND (reference sequence). V lost 6 bases, J lost 0 bases, and 11 bases lay in between. This clone turned up a few times. Its antigen is not identified. This chain links TRBV19 with TRBJ1-1, with D hard to call. The clonotype was recovered from a human donor with chronic lymphocytic leukemia. The sequencing used PBMCs, collected after 36 months of ibrutinib treatment. Here the CDR3 reads CASSPEVMNTEAFF. The CDR3 bases are TGTGCCAGTAGCCCCGAGGTCATGAACACTGAAGCTTTCTTT.